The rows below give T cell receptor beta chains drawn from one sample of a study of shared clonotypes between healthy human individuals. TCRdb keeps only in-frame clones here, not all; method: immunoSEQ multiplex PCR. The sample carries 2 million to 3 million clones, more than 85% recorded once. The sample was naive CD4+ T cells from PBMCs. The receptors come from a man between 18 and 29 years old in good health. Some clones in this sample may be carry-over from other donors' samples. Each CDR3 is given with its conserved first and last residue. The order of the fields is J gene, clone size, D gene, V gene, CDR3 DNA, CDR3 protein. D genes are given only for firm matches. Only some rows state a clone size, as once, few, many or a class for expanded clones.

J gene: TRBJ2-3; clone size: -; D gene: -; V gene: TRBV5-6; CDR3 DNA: TGTGCCAGCAGCTTATATGTGGGACCCAGCACAGATACGCAGTATTTT; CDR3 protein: CASSLYVGPSTDTQYF
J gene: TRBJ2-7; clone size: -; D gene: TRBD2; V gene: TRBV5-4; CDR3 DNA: TGTGCCAGCAGGGAAGAACTAGCGGGAGTAACGAACGAGCAGTACTTC; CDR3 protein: CASREELAGVTNEQYF
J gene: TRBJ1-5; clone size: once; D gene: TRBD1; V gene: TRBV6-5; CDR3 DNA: TGTGCCAGCAGTCGGACAGGGACGAAGGTTCAGCCCCAGCATTTT; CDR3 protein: CASSRTGTKVQPQHF
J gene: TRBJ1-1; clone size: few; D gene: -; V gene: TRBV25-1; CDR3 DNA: TGTGCCAGCAGTACCCGGACTGAAGCTTTCTTT; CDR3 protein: CASSTRTEAFF
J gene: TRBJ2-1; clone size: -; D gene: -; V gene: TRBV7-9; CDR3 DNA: TGTGCCAGCAGCTTAGCTAGCGTCGTTAATGAGCAGTTCTTC; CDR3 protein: CASSLASVVNEQFF
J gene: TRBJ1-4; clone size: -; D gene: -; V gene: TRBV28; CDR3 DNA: TGTGCCAGCAACCGGGGCGGAAGGGAAAAACTGTTTTTT; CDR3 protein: CASNRGGREKLFF
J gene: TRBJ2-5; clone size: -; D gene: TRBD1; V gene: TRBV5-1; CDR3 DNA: TGCGCCAGCAGCTTGGAACAGGGGTTAGGAAAGACCCAGTACTTC; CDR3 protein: CASSLEQGLGKTQYF
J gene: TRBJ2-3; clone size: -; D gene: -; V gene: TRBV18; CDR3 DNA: TGTGCCAGCTCACCCAACGGGAGTGGGGATACGCAGTATTTT; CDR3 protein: CASSPNGSGDTQYF
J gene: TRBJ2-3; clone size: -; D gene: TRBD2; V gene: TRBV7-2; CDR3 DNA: TGTGCCAGCTCGACCGCGGGAGTTACCACAGATACGCAGTATTTT; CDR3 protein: CASSTAGVTTDTQYF
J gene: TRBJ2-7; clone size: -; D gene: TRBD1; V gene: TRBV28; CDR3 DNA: TGTGCCAGCTTAGCCTCCCCTGGACAGGGTACCTCCCACGAGCAGTACTTC; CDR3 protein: CASLASPGQGTSHEQYF
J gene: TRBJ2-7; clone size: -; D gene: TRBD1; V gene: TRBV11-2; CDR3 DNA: TGTGCCAGCAGCTTAGGGACAGGATTATACGAGCAGTACTTC; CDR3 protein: CASSLGTGLYEQYF
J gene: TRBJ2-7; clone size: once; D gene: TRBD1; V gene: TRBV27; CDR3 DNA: TGTGCCGTATCCCGGGACAGGGGCTACGAGCAGTACTTC; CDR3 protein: CAVSRDRGYEQYF
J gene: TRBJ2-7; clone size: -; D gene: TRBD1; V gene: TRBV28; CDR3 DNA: TGTGCCAGCAGTTTACCGGGGGACAGGACCTACGAGCAGTACTTC; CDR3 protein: CASSLPGDRTYEQYF
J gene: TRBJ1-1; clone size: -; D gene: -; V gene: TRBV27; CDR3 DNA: TGTGCCAGCAGTTTATCGGGGGGACAAAATTCGAACACTGAAGCTTTCTTT; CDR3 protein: CASSLSGGQNSNTEAFF
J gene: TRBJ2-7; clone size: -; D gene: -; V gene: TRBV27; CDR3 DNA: TGTGCCAGCAGTTTATCGGGGGGCCACGAGCAGTACTTC; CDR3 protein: CASSLSGGHEQYF
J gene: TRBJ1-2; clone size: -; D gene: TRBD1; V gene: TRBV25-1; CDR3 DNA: TGTGCCAGCCGCGGACAGGGCCGGGAGAAATATGGCTACACCTTC; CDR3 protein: CASRGQGREKYGYTF
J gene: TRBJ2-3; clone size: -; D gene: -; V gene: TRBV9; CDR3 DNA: TGTGCCAGCACCCTAACGGAGGGGGACACAGATACGCAGTATTTT; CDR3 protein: CASTLTEGDTDTQYF
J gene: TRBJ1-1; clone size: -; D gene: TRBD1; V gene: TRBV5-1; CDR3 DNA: TGCGCCAGCAGCCTGACAGGGCTAGGAACTGAAGCTTTCTTT; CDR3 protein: CASSLTGLGTEAFF
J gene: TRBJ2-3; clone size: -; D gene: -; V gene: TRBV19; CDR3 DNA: TGTGCCAGTAGTATAGGGGGCGGCCTCACAGATACGCAGTATTTT; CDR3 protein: CASSIGGGLTDTQYF
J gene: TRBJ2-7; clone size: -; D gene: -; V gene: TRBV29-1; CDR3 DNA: TGCAGCGTTGAGGCCTCGGCCTACGAGCAGTACTTC; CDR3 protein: CSVEASAYEQYF
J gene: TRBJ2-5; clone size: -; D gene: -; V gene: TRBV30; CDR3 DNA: TGTGCCTGCGAACCGGGACCCAAACGCCGGCAGACCCAGTACTTC; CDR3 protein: CACEPGPKRRQTQYF
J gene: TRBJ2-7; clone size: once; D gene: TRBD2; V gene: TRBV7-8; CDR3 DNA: TGTGCCAGCAGCTTAGCGCCGGGGACTAGCGGGAGGATGAAGCAGTACTTC; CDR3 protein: CASSLAPGTSGRMKQYF
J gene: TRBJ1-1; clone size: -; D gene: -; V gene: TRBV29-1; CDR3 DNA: TGCAGCGCCGATGTTCTCGGGACTGAAGCTTTCTTT; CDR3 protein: CSADVLGTEAFF
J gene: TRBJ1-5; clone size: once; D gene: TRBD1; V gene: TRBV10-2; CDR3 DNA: TGCGCCAGCAGACCAGGACAGGGGGCTAAGGCAGGATCGTCGCCCCAGCATTTT; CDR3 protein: CASRPGQGAKAGSSPQHF
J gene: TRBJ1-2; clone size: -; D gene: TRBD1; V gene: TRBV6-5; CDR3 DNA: TGTGCCAGCAGTAGAACAGGGGATAACTATGGCTACACCTTC; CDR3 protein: CASSRTGDNYGYTF
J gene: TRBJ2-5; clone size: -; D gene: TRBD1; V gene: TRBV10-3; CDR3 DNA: TGTGCCATTTCGACAGGGCGGAGGGAGACCCAGTACTTC; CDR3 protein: CAISTGRRETQYF
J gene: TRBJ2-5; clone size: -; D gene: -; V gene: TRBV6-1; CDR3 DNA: TGTGCCAGCAGTGAACAGGACCGGGAGACCCAGTACTTC; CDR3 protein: CASSEQDRETQYF
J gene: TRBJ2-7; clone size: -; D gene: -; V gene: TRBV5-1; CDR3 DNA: TGCGCCAGCAGCTTGGACGGCAGGATAGATGGCGAGCAGTACTTC; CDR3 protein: CASSLDGRIDGEQYF
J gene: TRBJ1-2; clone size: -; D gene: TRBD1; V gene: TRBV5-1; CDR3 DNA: TGCGCCAGCAGCTTGGATCCAGGGGGCATTTATGGCTACACCTTC; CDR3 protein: CASSLDPGGIYGYTF
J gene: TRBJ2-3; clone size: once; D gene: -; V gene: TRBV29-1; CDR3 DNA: TGCAGCGCCCCAGAGGGGGGGACAGATACGCAGTATTTT; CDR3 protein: CSAPEGGTDTQYF
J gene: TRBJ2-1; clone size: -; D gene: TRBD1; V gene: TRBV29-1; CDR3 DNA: TGCAGCGGTGACAGGGCTGACAATGAGCAGTTCTTC; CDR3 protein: CSGDRADNEQFF
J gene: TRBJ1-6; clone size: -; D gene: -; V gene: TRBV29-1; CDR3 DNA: TGCAGCGTTAGCGGAGGGGGGAATTCACCCCTCCACTTT; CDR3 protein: CSVSGGGNSPLHF
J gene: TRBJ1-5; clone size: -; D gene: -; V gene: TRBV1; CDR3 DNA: TGCACCAGCAGCCAAGACAATCGGCAGGGTGCGGGCAATCAGCCCCAGCATTTT; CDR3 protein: CTSSQDNRQGAGNQPQHF
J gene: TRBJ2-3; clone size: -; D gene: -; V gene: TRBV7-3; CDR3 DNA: TGTGCCAGCAGCCCAAACTTTGGTCGGGAGCTATATTTT; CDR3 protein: CASSPNFGRELYF
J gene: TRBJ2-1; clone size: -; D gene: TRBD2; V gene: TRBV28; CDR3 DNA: TGTGCCAGCACCGGGGGGGGTGAGCGGGAAAGGGACGAGCAGTTCTTC; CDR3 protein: CASTGGGERERDEQFF
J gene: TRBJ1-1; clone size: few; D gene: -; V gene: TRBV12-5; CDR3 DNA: TGTGCTAGTGGGAGAGAGACAGGATTGAACACTGAAGCTTTCTTT; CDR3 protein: CASGRETGLNTEAFF
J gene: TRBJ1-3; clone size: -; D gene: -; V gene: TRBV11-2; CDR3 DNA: TGTGCCAGCAGCCCACCGAGCTCTGGAAACACCATATATTTT; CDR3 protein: CASSPPSSGNTIYF
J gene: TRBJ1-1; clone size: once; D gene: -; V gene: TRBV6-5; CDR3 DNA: TGTGCCAGCAGTTACTCTTCCCCGAAGACTGAAGCTTTCTTT; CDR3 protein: CASSYSSPKTEAFF
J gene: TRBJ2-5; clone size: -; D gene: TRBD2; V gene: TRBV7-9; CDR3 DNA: TGTGCCAGCAGCTTAAGGCGGGAGAGGTCGGAGACCCAGTACTTC; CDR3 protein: CASSLRRERSETQYF